This is a list of T cell receptor beta chains from one sample in a study of OX40 agonist ivuxolimab in advanced cancers. Produced via immunoSEQ multiplex PCR; TCRdb's table is partial and in-frame only. Here the sample spans tens of thousands of clones, over 75% being singletons. The material sequenced was CD4+ or CD8+ T cells sorted from blood, taken in a trial of the OX40 agonist ivuxolimab. The receptors originated from an adult with an advanced solid tumor such as melanoma, head and neck, liver or kidney cancer. Each CDR3 is given with its conserved first and last residue. Fields, in order: CDR3 protein, CDR3 DNA, CDR3 length, clone size, D gene, J gene, V gene. The D gene is left open where the match is weak. Some rows mark clone size as missing; the rest say once, few, many or name a class of expanded clone.

CDR3 protein: CASSSTSPPTLFDTGELFF
CDR3 DNA: TGTGCCAGCAGCTCAACTTCACCCCCCACCCTTTTTGACACCGGGGAGCTGTTTTTT
CDR3 length: 19
clone size: NA
D gene: NA
J gene: TRBJ2-2
V gene: TRBV7-9

CDR3 protein: CASSLGTQYEQYF
CDR3 DNA: TGTGCCAGCAGTTTAGGGACCCAATACGAGCAGTACTTC
CDR3 length: 13
clone size: NA
D gene: NA
J gene: TRBJ2-7
V gene: TRBV27

CDR3 protein: CASSFEGPGDADSPLHF
CDR3 DNA: TGCGCCAGCAGTTTCGAGGGGCCAGGTGACGCTGATTCACCCCTCCACTTT
CDR3 length: 17
clone size: NA
D gene: NA
J gene: TRBJ1-6
V gene: TRBV5-1

CDR3 protein: CASSLVPSGRSDTQYF
CDR3 DNA: TGTGCCAGCAGCTTGGTTCCTAGCGGGAGGTCAGATACGCAGTATTTT
CDR3 length: 16
clone size: NA
D gene: TRBD2
J gene: TRBJ2-3
V gene: TRBV5-4

CDR3 protein: CASSYMGTGELFF
CDR3 DNA: TGTGCCAGTTCTTACATGGGCACCGGGGAGCTGTTTTTT
CDR3 length: 13
clone size: NA
D gene: NA
J gene: TRBJ2-2
V gene: TRBV19

CDR3 protein: CASSQDWGQGGTDTQYF
CDR3 DNA: TGTGCCAGCAGCCAAGATTGGGGACAGGGAGGCACAGATACGCAGTATTTT
CDR3 length: 17
clone size: NA
D gene: TRBD1
J gene: TRBJ2-3
V gene: TRBV14

CDR3 protein: CASSCWGPWVIGSGNTIYF
CDR3 DNA: TGTGCCAGTAGTTGCTGGGGGCCGTGGGTAATTGGCTCTGGAAACACCATATATTTT
CDR3 length: 19
clone size: NA
D gene: NA
J gene: TRBJ1-3
V gene: TRBV19

CDR3 protein: CAWSVLSGPQFEQFF
CDR3 DNA: TGTGCCTGGAGTGTACTTAGCGGCCCTCAATTTGAGCAGTTCTTC
CDR3 length: 15
clone size: NA
D gene: NA
J gene: TRBJ2-1
V gene: TRBV30

CDR3 protein: CASSVENSGYNEQFF
CDR3 DNA: TGTGCCAGCAGCGTAGAGAACAGCGGTTACAATGAGCAGTTCTTC
CDR3 length: 15
clone size: NA
D gene: NA
J gene: TRBJ2-1
V gene: TRBV9

CDR3 protein: CASSSGAGNVYEQYF
CDR3 DNA: TGTGCCAGCAGCTCTGGAGCAGGCAATGTTTACGAGCAGTACTTC
CDR3 length: 15
clone size: NA
D gene: NA
J gene: TRBJ2-7
V gene: TRBV7-9

CDR3 protein: CASSQIGGSYGYTF
CDR3 DNA: TGTGCCAGCAGCCAAATAGGGGGGTCTTATGGCTACACCTTC
CDR3 length: 14
clone size: NA
D gene: NA
J gene: TRBJ1-2
V gene: TRBV14

CDR3 protein: CATEDSANYGYTF
CDR3 DNA: TGTGCCACCGAGGACAGCGCTAACTATGGCTACACCTTC
CDR3 length: 13
clone size: NA
D gene: NA
J gene: TRBJ1-2
V gene: TRBV21-1

CDR3 protein: CSVSGQGAPNEQYF
CDR3 DNA: TGCAGCGTCTCGGGACAGGGCGCCCCAAACGAGCAGTACTTC
CDR3 length: 14
clone size: NA
D gene: TRBD1
J gene: TRBJ2-7
V gene: TRBV29-1

CDR3 protein: CASSLGSLGAFF
CDR3 DNA: TGTGCCAGCAGCTTGGGATCCTTAGGAGCTTTCTTT
CDR3 length: 12
clone size: NA
D gene: NA
J gene: TRBJ1-1
V gene: TRBV5-5

CDR3 protein: CATSRDQRGQPQHF
CDR3 DNA: TGTGCCACCAGCAGAGATCAGAGGGGTCAGCCCCAGCATTTT
CDR3 length: 14
clone size: few
D gene: NA
J gene: TRBJ1-5
V gene: TRBV15

CDR3 protein: CASSDDSRNTEAFF
CDR3 DNA: TGTGCCAGCAGTGACGATTCCCGGAACACTGAAGCTTTCTTT
CDR3 length: 14
clone size: NA
D gene: NA
J gene: TRBJ1-1
V gene: TRBV6-4

CDR3 protein: CASTGTSGSGEQYF
CDR3 DNA: TGTGCCAGCACCGGGACTAGCGGGAGTGGCGAGCAGTACTTC
CDR3 length: 14
clone size: NA
D gene: TRBD2
J gene: TRBJ2-7
V gene: TRBV27

CDR3 protein: CASSSSGLRSYEQYF
CDR3 DNA: TGTGCCAGCAGCTCGTCGGGACTCCGATCCTACGAGCAGTACTTC
CDR3 length: 15
clone size: NA
D gene: NA
J gene: TRBJ2-7
V gene: TRBV7-8

CDR3 protein: CASSSPGTGVSTEQFF
CDR3 DNA: TGCGCCAGCAGCTCACCCGGGACAGGGGTGTCAACTGAGCAGTTCTTC
CDR3 length: 16
clone size: NA
D gene: TRBD1
J gene: TRBJ2-1
V gene: TRBV5-1

CDR3 protein: CASSSGQGPYEQYF
CDR3 DNA: TGTGCCAGCAGTTCCGGACAGGGGCCCTACGAGCAGTACTTC
CDR3 length: 14
clone size: NA
D gene: TRBD1
J gene: TRBJ2-7
V gene: TRBV27

CDR3 protein: CASSYLADPRGTQYF
CDR3 DNA: TGTGCCAGCAGTTACCTTGCGGACCCCCGGGGTACGCAGTATTTT
CDR3 length: 15
clone size: NA
D gene: NA
J gene: TRBJ2-3
V gene: TRBV6-6

CDR3 protein: CASSDGTEAFF
CDR3 DNA: TGTGCCAGCAGTGACGGGACCGAAGCTTTCTTT
CDR3 length: 11
clone size: NA
D gene: NA
J gene: TRBJ1-1
V gene: TRBV2

CDR3 protein: CASSSPGGGNYGYTF
CDR3 DNA: TGTGCCAGCAGCTCCCCCGGGGGCGGGAATTATGGCTACACCTTC
CDR3 length: 15
clone size: NA
D gene: NA
J gene: TRBJ1-2
V gene: TRBV7-9

CDR3 protein: CSAFGSEETQYF
CDR3 DNA: TGCAGCGCATTTGGCAGCGAAGAGACCCAGTACTTC
CDR3 length: 12
clone size: once
D gene: NA
J gene: TRBJ2-5
V gene: TRBV29-1

CDR3 protein: CASSMLLRNQPQHF
CDR3 DNA: TGTGCCAGTAGTATGCTCCTACGGAATCAGCCCCAGCATTTT
CDR3 length: 14
clone size: NA
D gene: NA
J gene: TRBJ1-5
V gene: TRBV19

CDR3 protein: CASKGRRAWEQETQYF
CDR3 DNA: TGTGCCAGCAAGGGCCGGCGAGCGTGGGAACAAGAGACCCAGTACTTC
CDR3 length: 16
clone size: NA
D gene: NA
J gene: TRBJ2-5
V gene: TRBV2

CDR3 protein: CASSQVGQGLNNEQFF
CDR3 DNA: TGTGCCAGCAGCCAAGTCGGACAGGGCCTTAACAATGAGCAGTTCTTC
CDR3 length: 16
clone size: NA
D gene: TRBD1
J gene: TRBJ2-1
V gene: TRBV4-2

CDR3 protein: CASSQWGDTEAFF
CDR3 DNA: TGTGCCAGCAGCCAATGGGGTGACACTGAAGCTTTCTTT
CDR3 length: 13
clone size: NA
D gene: NA
J gene: TRBJ1-1
V gene: TRBV9

CDR3 protein: CACGTALNTEAFF
CDR3 DNA: TGTGCCTGTGGAACAGCTTTGAACACTGAAGCTTTCTTT
CDR3 length: 13
clone size: NA
D gene: NA
J gene: TRBJ1-1
V gene: TRBV27

CDR3 protein: CASGELGANEQYF
CDR3 DNA: TGTGCCAGTGGAGAATTAGGGGCGAACGAGCAGTACTTC
CDR3 length: 13
clone size: NA
D gene: NA
J gene: TRBJ2-7
V gene: TRBV19

CDR3 protein: CASSLFASDEQFF
CDR3 DNA: TGTGCCAGCAGCTTATTCGCTAGCGATGAGCAGTTCTTC
CDR3 length: 13
clone size: once
D gene: NA
J gene: TRBJ2-1
V gene: TRBV7-3

CDR3 protein: CASSQDPAGSQETQYF
CDR3 DNA: TGCGCCAGCAGCCAAGATCCGGCGGGAAGCCAAGAGACCCAGTACTTC
CDR3 length: 16
clone size: NA
D gene: NA
J gene: TRBJ2-5
V gene: TRBV4-3

CDR3 protein: CASSSRYSSYNEQFF
CDR3 DNA: TGTGCCAGCAGTTCCCGGTATAGCTCCTACAATGAGCAGTTCTTC
CDR3 length: 15
clone size: NA
D gene: NA
J gene: TRBJ2-1
V gene: TRBV28

CDR3 protein: CASSLSRGGYEQYF
CDR3 DNA: TGTGCCAGCAGTTTGAGCAGGGGTGGGTACGAGCAGTACTTC
CDR3 length: 14
clone size: NA
D gene: NA
J gene: TRBJ2-7
V gene: TRBV28

CDR3 protein: CASNPRLKSYNEQFF
CDR3 DNA: TGTGCCAGCAACCCCCGACTGAAGTCCTACAATGAGCAGTTCTTC
CDR3 length: 15
clone size: NA
D gene: NA
J gene: TRBJ2-1
V gene: TRBV28

CDR3 protein: CASSQEYGTGGAGYEQYF
CDR3 DNA: TGCGCCAGCAGCCAAGAATACGGGACAGGGGGGGCGGGCTACGAGCAGTACTTC
CDR3 length: 18
clone size: NA
D gene: TRBD1
J gene: TRBJ2-7
V gene: TRBV4-1

CDR3 protein: CASSYGQGAGYEQYF
CDR3 DNA: TGTGCCAGCAGTTACGGACAGGGAGCTGGTTACGAGCAGTACTTC
CDR3 length: 15
clone size: NA
D gene: TRBD1
J gene: TRBJ2-7
V gene: TRBV6-5

CDR3 protein: CASSPLAGGPDTQYF
CDR3 DNA: TGTGCCAGCAGCCCCTTAGCGGGAGGGCCAGATACGCAGTATTTT
CDR3 length: 15
clone size: NA
D gene: TRBD2
J gene: TRBJ2-3
V gene: TRBV7-2

CDR3 protein: CASRPGQGRDEQYF
CDR3 DNA: TGTGCCAGCAGGCCGGGACAGGGGCGCGACGAGCAGTACTTC
CDR3 length: 14
clone size: NA
D gene: TRBD1
J gene: TRBJ2-7
V gene: TRBV28

CDR3 protein: CASSLGGGGPFDYGYTF
CDR3 DNA: TGTGCCAGCAGCCTCGGTGGAGGGGGGCCCTTCGACTATGGCTACACCTTC
CDR3 length: 17
clone size: NA
D gene: NA
J gene: TRBJ1-2
V gene: TRBV5-6

CDR3 protein: CASSLTGSNLYNEQFF
CDR3 DNA: TGTGCCAGCAGTTTGACCGGGTCCAATCTGTACAATGAGCAGTTCTTC
CDR3 length: 16
clone size: NA
D gene: NA
J gene: TRBJ2-1
V gene: TRBV27

CDR3 protein: CAISEPGQGLETQYF
CDR3 DNA: TGTGCCATCAGTGAGCCTGGACAGGGTTTGGAGACCCAGTACTTC
CDR3 length: 15
clone size: NA
D gene: TRBD1
J gene: TRBJ2-5
V gene: TRBV10-3

CDR3 protein: CASSLSRGPFMGYNEQFF
CDR3 DNA: TGTGCCAGCAGCTTGAGCAGGGGGCCCTTTATGGGTTACAATGAGCAGTTCTTC
CDR3 length: 18
clone size: NA
D gene: TRBD1
J gene: TRBJ2-1
V gene: TRBV5-6

CDR3 protein: CASSPDRGTEAFF
CDR3 DNA: TGTGCCAGCAGTCCCGACAGGGGTACTGAAGCTTTCTTT
CDR3 length: 13
clone size: NA
D gene: TRBD1
J gene: TRBJ1-1
V gene: TRBV6-5